What follows are 28 T cell receptor beta chains derived from one specimen sequenced in a study of T cells in Graves' hyperthyroidism and ophthalmopathy (dated by TCRdb to the late 2010s). Libraries were built with multiplex PCR. TCRdb names Illumina HiSeq 2000 as the instrument used. The TCR beta CDR3 regions were amplified from the RNA transcripts. The first round of RT-PCR for the TCR CDR3 was performed with the HTBI primer set and the Qiagen OneStep RT-PCR kit. TCRdb cleaned the public reads at Q25 with fastp, built clones with MiXCR and kept in-frame beta chains. One record per CDR3 amino acid sequence lists the most common genes and DNA. The sample table contains 600,000 to 800,000 distinct CDR3 sequences; only one count was recorded for about 35% of them. 30% to 40% of the sample comes from the top ten. Sequenced: blood. All receptors come from a woman in her forties with Graves' hyperthyroidism.

V usage is TRBV7-2 and J usage is TRBJ2-7; no reliable D call. Trimming pared 5 bases from V and 1 base from J, leaving 12 bases between. CDR3 length: 14 residues. Germline lookup yields CDR1 SGHTA and CDR2 FQGNSA. CDR3 bases: TGTGCCAGCAGCCACCGGGCCAGGTCCTACGAGCAGTACTTC. Its translation: CASSHRARSYEQYF.

This clonotype came up many times. The chain employs TRBV9 and TRBJ2-7, with TRBD1 matching 9 bases. The V gene end was trimmed by 4 bases and the J gene end by 3 bases; junction bases not matched to a gene: 5. The germline CDR1 and CDR2 sequences are SGDLS and YYNGEE. The CDR3 length is 14 residues. For the CDR3, the DNA is TGTGCCAGCAGCTTCCGGGACAGGGACTACGAGCAGTACTTC. Protein product: CASSFRDRDYEQYF. Using reference TRBV9 and TRBJ2-7 for the parts outside the CDR3, the full variable domain is DSGVTQTPKHLITATGQRVTLRCSPRSGDLSVYWYQQSLDQGLQFLIQYYNGEERAKGNILERFSAQQFPDLHSELNLSSLELGDSALYFCASSFRDRDYEQYFGPGTRLTVT.

This clonotype was seen ten or more times. The V call is TRBV10-3, the J call TRBJ2-7, with 9 bases matching TRBD2. Germline V gene lookup returns CDR1 ENHRY and CDR2 SYGVKD. The CDR3 is 14 residues long. The J segment lost 4 bases and the V segment lost 4 bases, leaving 5 bases of the junction unmatched. CDR3 amino acids: CAISGASGGYEQYF. The CDR3 DNA reads as TGTGCCATCAGTGGGGCCAGCGGGGGGTACGAGCAGTACTTC.

This clonotype was observed a few times. V gene TRBV12-3 or TRBV12-4 combines with J gene TRBJ1-2; maybe TRBD1 (5 bases). The V gene lost 3 bases and the J gene lost 5 bases, with 19 bases spanning the gap. The CDR3 runs 16 residues. The CDR3 nucleotides read TGTGCCAGCAGTTTCTTCTTGGTGGGACGGGGGTATGGCTACACCTTC. It is translated as CASSFFLVGRGYGYTF.

The chain links TRBV12-3 or TRBV12-4 to TRBJ1-5, with 7 bases lining up with TRBD1. V shed 5 bases, J shed 6 bases, and the junction held 7 bases outside the gene matches. CDR3 length equals 14 residues. The CDR3 DNA reads TGTGCCAGCAGTGACACAGGGGCCGGTCAGCCCCAGCATTTT. It encodes CASSDTGAGQPQHF.

This clonotype showed up just a few times. The chain combines TRBV2 with TRBJ1-1, with 9 bases aligning to TRBD1. The CDR3 is 14 residues long. The germline V gene encodes CDR1 SNHLY and CDR2 FYNNEI. The V segment lost 8 bases and the J segment 4 bases; nucleotides outside the gene matches: 8. DNA of the CDR3: TGTGCCAGCCGGGACAGGGTGTCGACCACTGAAGCTTTCTTT. Its translation: CASRDRVSTTEAFF.

To note about this clonotype: One end of the junction is discordant with germline, which a read error may explain. This chain uses TRBV10-3 with TRBJ1-6; perhaps TRBD1 as D (5 bases). This CDR3 has 20 residues. Per the germline V gene, CDR1 is ENHRY and CDR2 is SYGVKD. The CDR3 bases are TGTGCCAGCAGTCCCGACGCGGGGCAGGCTTGGAGCTCCTATAATTCACCCCTCCACTTT. Its protein is CASSPDAGQAWSSYNSPLHF.

This clonotype was recorded many times. V and J are TRBV20-1 and TRBJ2-7; either TRBD1 or TRBD2 may supply D (5 bases each). There are 12 residues in the CDR3. The V gene's germline CDR1 is DFQATT and CDR2 SNEGSKA (reference sequence). The DNA for the CDR3 is TGCAGCGCCGGGACCGGCTCCTACGAGCAGTACTTC. It encodes CSAGTGSYEQYF.

The sample holds one count of this clonotype. With a much larger clone just one base away, this may be a read error. The chain uses TRBV19 and TRBJ1-2; D call uncertain. CDR1 is LNHDA, CDR2 SQIVND, per germline (reference sequence). CDR3 length: 12 residues. The CDR3 DNA sequence: TGTGCCAGTAGCTCTATTGGGTATGGCTACGCCTTC. Encoded protein: CASSSIGYGYAF.

The V and J genes are TRBV7-9 and TRBJ1-6; possibly TRBD1 for D (6 bases). This CDR3 region has 14 residues. V dropped 3 bases and J dropped 11 bases, with 14 bases sitting between them. CDR1 and CDR2 from the germline V gene are SEHNR and FQNEAQ (reference sequence). CDR3 sequence: CASSFRQGRAPLHF. The CDR3 DNA reads TGTGCCAGCAGCTTTCGCCAGGGGCGGGCACCCCTCCACTTT.

The J gene is TRBJ1-2, the V gene TRBV2; the D is unclear. Germline CDR1 is SNHLY and CDR2 is FYNNEI. V lost 6 bases, J lost 3 bases, and 11 bases lay in between. This CDR3 comprises 13 residues. The CDR3 loop reads CASSEPWDYGYTF. DNA for the CDR3: TGTGCCAGCAGCGAACCTTGGGACTATGGCTACACCTTC.

The table lists this clonotype with many counts. This sequence joins TRBV25-1 and TRBJ1-6; D not resolved. Trimming took off 4 bases at V and 0 bases at J, with 19 bases between the two ends. The length of the CDR3 is 19 residues. Germline CDR1 and CDR2: MGHDK and SYGVNS. The chain's CDR3 is CASSGSAMISSSYNSPLHF. Here the CDR3 DNA reads TGTGCCAGCAGTGGTTCGGCGATGATATCGAGCTCCTATAATTCACCCCTCCACTTT.

This clonotype was observed a few times. The genes are TRBV25-1 and TRBJ1-6; D is uncertain. The V end lost 6 bases, the J end lost 7 bases, and 13 bases lay between the germline ends. The CDR3 has 14 amino acids. Germline V gene lookup returns CDR1 MGHDK and CDR2 SYGVNS. CDR3 residues: CASSQRLGNSPLHF. The CDR3 nucleotides are TGTGCCAGCAGCCAAAGACTGGGGAATTCACCCCTCCACTTT.

The chain employs TRBV9 and TRBJ2-7; 8 bases are a match to TRBD1. Trimming took 0 bases from V and 5 from J; bases not matched to a gene: 10. Germline loops: CDR1 SGDLS, CDR2 YYNGEE. The CDR3 totals 16 residues. The CDR3 DNA follows: TGTGCCAGCAGCGTAGAAGTTGGGGACAGGAACCACGAGCAGTACTTC. This gives the protein CASSVEVGDRNHEQYF.

This clonotype showed up many times. The V call is TRBV19, the J call TRBJ1-5, with a tentative D call TRBD1 (5 bases). Per germline, CDR1 LNHDA and CDR2 SQIVND (reference sequence). The CDR3 sequence is 13 residues long. The germline V and J ends were trimmed by 3 bases and 6 bases, with 9 bases remaining between them. CDR3 sequence reads: CASSIRGRQPQHF. The DNA for the CDR3 is TGTGCCAGTAGTATCCGGGGACGTCAGCCCCAGCATTTT.

This clonotype has a handful of counts. The V and J genes are TRBV7-2 and TRBJ2-5; 14 nucleotides align to TRBD2. Trimming removed 2 bases from V and 4 bases from J; junction bases left unmatched: 6. The CDR3 sequence is 17 residues long. Germline V gene sequence: CDR1 SGHTA, CDR2 FQGNSA. The CDR3 DNA reads TGTGCCAGCAGCTTACAACCGGGACTAGCGGGAGCAGAGACCCAGTACTTC. Its protein product is CASSLQPGLAGAETQYF.

The table lists this clonotype with a few counts. The V gene is TRBV7-6, the J gene TRBJ2-3, with 8 bases matching TRBD2. Trimming at V came to 2 bases and at J to 4 bases, leaving 8 bases not matched to a gene. CDR3 length: 16 amino acids. Germline V CDR1 and CDR2: SGHVS, FNYEAQ. The CDR3 spells CASSLNPGLVADTQYF. CDR3 DNA: TGTGCCAGCAGCTTAAATCCGGGACTAGTTGCAGATACGCAGTATTTT.

J is TRBJ1-4 and V is TRBV29-1, with D possibly matching TRBD1 (6 bases). Deletions cut 2 bases from V and 7 bases from J, with 8 bases between. CDR3 length equals 12 residues. Germline lookup yields CDR1 SQVTM and CDR2 ANQGSEA. In nucleotides, the CDR3 is TGCAGCGTTGAATCAGGGGCTGAAAAACTGTTTTTT. This sequence encodes CSVESGAEKLFF.

With respect to this clonotype: This may arise from a read error, as a much more abundant clone is one base away. This sequence joins TRBV20-1 and TRBJ2-5, with 13 bases fitting TRBD2. From germline, CDR1 is DFQATT and CDR2 SNEGSKA (reference sequence). The CDR3 totals 13 residues. CDR3 nucleotides: TGCAGTGCAGAGACCGGGACTAGCGGGGAGGCGTGCTTC. The encoded protein is CSAETGTSGEACF.

Comment on this clonotype: A much larger clone differs from this one at a single base, so this may be a read error. The gene calls are TRBV24-1 and TRBJ2-1, with D unclear. Germline V gene data show CDR1 as KGHDR and CDR2 as SFDVKD. CDR3 length equals 14 residues. Deletions cut 4 bases from V and 8 bases from J, with 14 bases between. DNA of the CDR3: TGTGCCACCAGTGAGGGCGACGTGCCTGATGAGCAGTTCTTC. Translating it yields CATSEGDVPDEQFF.

This clonotype turned up a few times. The J gene is TRBJ2-7, the V gene TRBV6-2 or TRBV6-3, with 7 bases fitting TRBD1. The CDR3 sequence is 15 residues long. Germline V gene data show CDR1 as MNHEY and CDR2 as SVGEGT. Trimming took 4 bases from V and 2 from J; bases not matched to a gene: 8. The CDR3: CASSWTTGITYEQYF. The CDR3 DNA sequence: TGTGCCAGCAGTTGGACGACAGGGATAACCTACGAGCAGTACTTC.

This clonotype appeared many times. The V and J genes are TRBV20-1 and TRBJ2-7; D ambiguous. Trimming stripped 0 bases from V and 6 bases from J, with 12 bases between. Germline V lookup: CDR1 DFQATT, CDR2 SNEGSKA (reference sequence). CDR3 length: 13 residues. Here the CDR3 reads CSARDRSVGEQYF. The DNA for the CDR3 is TGCAGTGCTAGAGATCGATCGGTTGGCGAGCAGTACTTC.

This clonotype was seen a handful of times. This sequence joins TRBV29-1 and TRBJ2-2; D gene ambiguous. Trimming pared 5 bases from V and 8 bases from J, leaving 18 bases between. Germline V lookup: CDR1 SQVTM, CDR2 ANQGSEA. This CDR3 has 14 residues. CDR3 in DNA: TGCAGCGTTACCCTCCCCCACCGTGGGGGGGAGCTGTTTTTT. It is translated as CSVTLPHRGGELFF.

This clonotype was observed many times. This sequence joins TRBV15 and TRBJ1-6; D may be TRBD1 (5 bases). Germline V gene lookup returns CDR1 LNHNV and CDR2 YYDKDF (reference sequence). Trimming shortened V by 0 bases and J by 8 bases, and 17 bases separated the two germline ends. This CDR3 spans 17 amino acids. The CDR3 coding sequence is TGTGCCACCAGCAGAGATCTGGGCACGGGGGTGCATTCACCCCTCCACTTT. Translating it yields CATSRDLGTGVHSPLHF. Variable domain in full (rest from reference TRBV15 and TRBJ1-6): DAMVIQNPRYQVTQFGKPVTLSCSQTLNHNVMYWYQQKSSQAPKLLFHYYDKDFNNEADTPDNFQSRRPNTSFCFLDIRSPGLGDTAMYLCATSRDLGTGVHSPLHFGNGTRLTVT.

The rearrangement uses TRBV19 and TRBJ2-7, with 12 bases identical to TRBD1. Germline values: CDR1 LNHDA, CDR2 SQIVND (reference sequence). V shed 4 bases, J shed 3 bases, and the junction held 13 bases outside the gene matches. The CDR3 totals 18 residues. Written as DNA, the CDR3 is TGTGCCAGTAGTAACAGACCCGGGACAGGGGGCTTTGTCTACGAGCAGTACTTC. Protein sequence: CASSNRPGTGGFVYEQYF.

This clonotype was counted ten times or more. The chain couples TRBV29-1 to TRBJ2-5; TRBD1 matches at 10 bases. V was clipped by 7 bases and J by 6 bases; unmatched bases: 11. The CDR3 runs 14 residues. Germline V gene sequence: CDR1 SQVTM, CDR2 ANQGSEA. The CDR3 spells CSAWPGQGRKTQYF. For the CDR3, the DNA is TGCAGCGCCTGGCCGGGACAGGGGCGGAAGACCCAGTACTTC.

This clonotype occurred many times. The chain has TRBV10-3 and TRBJ1-5, with 7 positions matching TRBD1. The CDR3 consists of 14 residues. Per germline, CDR1 ENHRY and CDR2 SYGVKD. V lost 6 bases to trimming and J lost 3 bases; unmatched junction nucleotides: 5. CDR3 sequence: CAIRAGGPNQPQHF. CDR3 coding DNA: TGTGCCATCAGGGCAGGGGGTCCCAATCAGCCCCAGCATTTT.

V and J are TRBV14 and TRBJ2-2; D is possibly TRBD1 or TRBD2 (5 bases each). Germline-derived CDR1 and CDR2 are SGHDN and FVKESK. Trimming removed 6 bases from V and 6 bases from J, with 17 bases in between. CDR3 length equals 15 residues. CDR3 region: CASSSSSRDAGELFF. The CDR3 DNA sequence: TGTGCCAGCAGTTCTTCTAGCAGGGACGCCGGGGAGCTGTTTTTT.